The 8 T cell receptor beta chains listed next were all sequenced from one sample in a study of control samples from healthy donors and cancer patients. Only in-frame clones appear in the TCRdb table, and some are missing; sequencing was by immunoSEQ multiplex PCR. Of 100,000 to 150,000 clones detected, roughly 92% appear once; the ten largest clones hold around 5.1%. Source material: blood. These receptors were collected from a man aged 18 to 29 in good health.

The rearrangement uses TRBV6-1 and TRBJ1-6; D gene ambiguous. V shed 2 bases and J shed 0 bases, with 8 bases lying between them. The germline V gene has CDR1 MNHNS and CDR2 SASEGT. The CDR3 is made up of 16 amino acids. The CDR3 coding sequence is TGTGCCAGCAGTGAACGGGGAGGCTCCTATAATTCACCCCTCCACTTT. This encodes CASSERGGSYNSPLHF.

The chain joins TRBV29-1 to TRBJ2-6, with D uncertain. This CDR3 has 12 amino acids. V gave up 6 bases and J gave up 0 bases, with 3 bases separating them. Germline V CDR1 and CDR2: SQVTM, ANQGSEA. The CDR3 reads CSVSSGANVLTF. The CDR3 DNA follows: TGCAGCGTGTCCTCTGGGGCCAACGTCCTGACTTTC.

The V and J genes are TRBV3-1 (or the pseudogene TRBV3-2) and TRBJ2-3, with D perhaps matching TRBD1 (5 bases). The V gene lost 3 bases and the J gene lost 2 bases, with 6 bases spanning the gap. Germline assignment: CDR1 LGHDT and CDR2 YNNKEL (reference sequence). The CDR3 is made up of 13 amino acids. CDR3 sequence (DNA): TGTGCCAGCAGCCAGGGGCTCACAGATACGCAGTATTTT. Protein product: CASSQGLTDTQYF.

In this sample, this clone turned up a few times. The chain links TRBV30 to TRBJ1-1; D is perhaps TRBD1 (6 bases). This CDR3 comprises 15 residues. The V gene lost 0 bases and the J gene lost 1 base, with 12 bases spanning the gap. Per the germline V gene, CDR1 is GTSNPN and CDR2 is SVGIG (reference sequence). The CDR3 sequence is CAWSVGGSWNTEAFF. The CDR3 nucleotides are TGTGCCTGGAGTGTTGGGGGCAGTTGGAACACTGAAGCTTTCTTT.

This rearrangement joins TRBV7-9 to TRBJ1-3; the D is unclear. The germline gives CDR1 SEHNR, CDR2 FQNEAQ (reference sequence). The ends were cut back, 5 bases at V and 4 bases at J, with 9 bases in the middle. CDR3 length: 13 amino acids. DNA of the CDR3: TGTGCCAGCAGCACGCCCTCGGGAAACACCATATATTTT. It is translated as CASSTPSGNTIYF.

The chain couples TRBV27 to TRBJ2-5, with a tentative D call TRBD1 (5 bases). Trimming left V 5 bases short and J 5 bases short, with 21 bases between. The CDR3 length is 16 residues. Germline CDR1 reads MNHEY; CDR2 reads SMNVEV (reference sequence). The chain's CDR3 is CASSLLGHPKEETQYF. In DNA, the CDR3 is TGTGCCAGCAGTCTCTTAGGACACCCCAAGGAGGAGACCCAGTACTTC.

The genes are TRBV5-1 and TRBJ2-7; 12 positions match TRBD2. V shed 3 bases and J 3 bases; nucleotides not matched to a gene: 7. Germline V CDR1 and CDR2: SGHRS, YFSETQ. This CDR3 region has 16 residues. The CDR3: CASSSAASGGGYEQYF. The CDR3 DNA reads TGCGCCAGCAGCTCCGCGGCTAGCGGGGGGGGCTACGAGCAGTACTTC. Based on the CDR3 plus reference TRBV5-1 and TRBJ2-7, the full variable domain is KAGVTQTPRYLIKTRGQQVTLSCSPISGHRSVSWYQQTPGQGLQFLFEYFSETQRNKGNFPGRFSGRQFSNSRSEMNVSTLELGDSALYLCASSSAASGGGYEQYFGPGTRLTVT.

V is TRBV24-1 and J is TRBJ1-2, with D maybe TRBD1 (5 bases). CDR1 is KGHDR and CDR2 is SFDVKD in the germline V gene. The germline V and J ends were trimmed by 5 bases and 8 bases, with 8 bases remaining between them. The CDR3 runs to 11 residues. CDR3 sequence: CATSGQGGYTF. In DNA form, the CDR3 reads TGTGCCACCAGTGGGCAGGGCGGCTACACCTTC.